This TCR beta chain was sequenced for a study of cytomegalovirus exposure and HLA in healthy donors. Study in general: T cells numbering about 200 million yielded some 100 million unique TCR beta sequences in an earlier analysis. Whole-study findings and limits: As immune exposure information, only CMV serostatus was available.

CDR1 and CDR2 from the germline V gene are LNHDA and SQIVND (reference sequence). The CDR3 is 14 amino acids. V shed 4 bases, J shed 7 bases, and the junction held 5 bases outside the gene matches. As to this clone: What it binds is not known.

The study ran its PCR with 60 Vbeta and 13 Jbeta primers. The table came from immunoSEQ multiplex PCR; TCRdb's copy has only in-frame clones and leaves some out. This table has under 150,000 clones, around 80% appearing once. This rearrangement joins TRBV19 to TRBJ2-2, with 8 positions matching TRBD2. Material for sequencing was PBMCs. The receptor comes from a man aged 25 to 40 in good health and CMV-seronegative. CDR3 sequence (DNA): TGTGCCAGTAGTAGTAGCGGGAATGTCGGGGAGCTGTTTTTT. Its translation is CASSSSGNVGELFF. Filled out from reference TRBV19 and TRBJ2-2, the complete variable domain reads DGGITQSPKYLFRKEGQNVTLSCEQNLNHDAMYWYRQDPGQGLRLIYYSQIVNDFQKGDIAEGYSVSREKKESFPLTVTSAQKNPTAFYLCASSSSGNVGELFFGEGSRLTVL.